The rows below give T cell receptor beta chains drawn from one sample of a study of follicular helper T cells after annual influenza vaccination. Generated by immunoSEQ multiplex PCR, the TCRdb table keeps only in-frame clones and is missing some. Of several thousand clones in the sample, roughly four fifths were seen once. The specimen was CXCR5+ CD38- circulating T follicular helper cells from blood, collected 7 days after influenza vaccination. These TCRs come from an adult who received the influenza vaccine. The CDR3 runs from the conserved cysteine through the conserved F or W. The order of the fields is J gene, D gene, clone size, V gene, CDR3 protein, CDR3 DNA. The D gene is left open where the match is weak. Size tells how often a clone was seen (once, few, many) or the class of an expanded clone, and some rows leave it out.

>TRBJ2-3|.|.|TRBV2
CASSDPRGDSTDTQYF
TGTGCCAGCAGTGATCCTCGAGGGGATAGCACAGATACGCAGTATTTT
>TRBJ1-1|.|.|TRBV7-2
CASSLAAGRTEAFF
TGTGCCAGCAGCTTAGCGGCTGGCCGCACTGAAGCTTTCTTT
>TRBJ1-5|.|.|TRBV6-5
CASRDDWRDQPQHF
TGTGCCAGCAGAGACGACTGGAGGGATCAGCCCCAGCATTTT
>TRBJ1-5|TRBD1|.|TRBV15
CATSRLRDRKRNSNQPQHF
TGTGCCACCAGCAGGCTTCGGGACAGAAAAAGAAATAGCAATCAGCCCCAGCATTTT
>TRBJ1-5|TRBD1|.|TRBV9
CASSSSPGGQGRQKVQPQHF
TGTGCCAGCAGCTCATCTCCGGGGGGACAGGGGAGACAAAAAGTCCAGCCCCAGCATTTT
>TRBJ2-5|.|.|TRBV14
CASSQLDKETQYF
TGTGCCAGCAGCCAATTGGATAAGGAGACCCAGTACTTC
>TRBJ1-4|.|.|TRBV11-2
CASSLRGLGNEKLFF
TGTGCCAGCAGCCTCCGCGGGCTAGGCAATGAAAAACTGTTTTTT
>TRBJ2-3|.|.|TRBV11-2
CASSSTTADTQYF
TGTGCCAGCAGCTCCACGACCGCAGATACGCAGTATTTT
>TRBJ2-7|TRBD2|few|TRBV5-1
CASSWGTSGEYEQYF
TGCGCCAGCAGCTGGGGGACTAGCGGGGAGTACGAGCAGTACTTC
>TRBJ1-3|.|.|TRBV10-2
CASSGPETSSGNTIYF
TGCGCCAGCAGTGGACCTGAGACAAGCTCTGGAAACACCATATATTTT
>TRBJ2-4|.|.|TRBV25-1
CASSELAIQYF
TGTGCCAGCAGTGAATTGGCCATTCAGTACTTC
>TRBJ1-5|.|.|TRBV19
CASSSAVRGRYSNQPQHF
TGTGCCAGCTCCTCAGCCGTCAGAGGGAGATATAGCAATCAGCCCCAGCATTTT
>TRBJ1-1|.|.|TRBV7-9
CASSLGVANTEAFF
TGTGCCAGCAGCCTAGGGGTGGCGAACACTGAAGCTTTCTTT
>TRBJ2-7|TRBD1|few|TRBV6-1
CATYPGQGLEQYF
TGTGCCACATATCCAGGACAGGGGCTCGAGCAGTACTTC
>TRBJ2-3|TRBD1|.|TRBV28
CASSLGGQGAGTQYF
TGTGCCAGCAGTTTAGGGGGACAGGGGGCCGGTACGCAGTATTTT
>TRBJ2-5|.|few|TRBV29-1
CSDQGGIGETQYF
TGCAGCGACCAAGGGGGGATCGGGGAGACCCAGTACTTC
>TRBJ2-2|.|.|TRBV11-2
CASSLDLTAANTGELFF
TGTGCCAGCAGCTTAGATCTGACAGCCGCGAACACCGGGGAGCTGTTTTTT
>TRBJ1-6|TRBD1|.|TRBV15
CATSRYTGTGGSPLHF
TGTGCCACCAGCAGATATACCGGGACAGGGGGTTCACCCCTCCACTTT
>TRBJ1-2|.|.|TRBV19
CASSIEFGSYTF
TGTGCCAGTAGTATAGAATTCGGGAGCTACACCTTC
>TRBJ1-5|TRBD1|.|TRBV28
CASSWTGGGFHQPQHF
TGTGCCAGCAGTTGGACAGGGGGAGGTTTTCATCAGCCCCAGCATTTT
>TRBJ1-4|.|.|TRBV19
CASSWGGSNEKLFF
TGTGCCAGTAGTTGGGGGGGCTCTAATGAAAAACTGTTTTTT
>TRBJ2-1|TRBD1|few|TRBV18
CASSPPGTGTNEQFF
TGTGCCAGCTCACCGCCCGGGACAGGGACCAATGAGCAGTTCTTC
>TRBJ2-2|.|.|TRBV7-2
CASSLYTLAGNSGELFF
TGTGCCAGCAGCTTATATACTCTAGCCGGGAACTCCGGGGAGCTGTTTTTT
>TRBJ2-7|TRBD2|.|TRBV6-1
CASLGLAETYEQYF
TGTGCCAGTCTGGGGCTAGCGGAGACCTACGAGCAGTACTTC
>TRBJ1-2|TRBD1|.|TRBV18
CASSPSRDRDYGYTF
TGTGCCAGCTCACCATCGCGGGACAGGGACTATGGCTACACCTTC
>TRBJ2-5|.|.|TRBV18
CASSPSQTGRETQYF
TGTGCCAGCTCACCTTCTCAAACAGGGCGGGAGACCCAGTACTTC
>TRBJ1-6|TRBD1|once|TRBV28
CASMEQVQGFSPLHF
TGTGCCAGCATGGAGCAGGTACAGGGGTTTTCACCCCTCCACTTT
>TRBJ2-7|.|.|TRBV4-2
CASSRPDGDEQYF
TGTGCCAGCAGCCGCCCCGACGGGGACGAGCAGTACTTC
>TRBJ2-5|.|.|TRBV18
CASSPGHKETQYF
TGTGCCAGCTCACCGGGCCATAAAGAGACCCAGTACTTC
>TRBJ1-2|TRBD1|.|TRBV4-3
CASSQDGTGSIRYTF
TGCGCCAGCAGCCAAGATGGGACAGGGTCTATTCGGTACACCTTC
>TRBJ2-1|TRBD2|.|TRBV5-6
CASNGGGAGNEQFF
TGTGCCAGCAACGGCGGGGGGGCTGGCAATGAGCAGTTCTTC
>TRBJ1-4|TRBD1|.|TRBV19
CASSMLSGTGYEKLFF
TGTGCCAGTAGTATGCTGTCCGGGACAGGATATGAAAAACTGTTTTTT
>TRBJ2-5|TRBD1|once|TRBV28
CASSRQGAGQETQYF
TGTGCCAGCAGCCGACAGGGGGCCGGACAAGAGACCCAGTACTTC
>TRBJ1-4|.|.|TRBV27
CASSPLTSATNEKLFF
TGTGCCAGCAGTCCCCTGACGTCTGCAACTAATGAAAAACTGTTTTTT
>TRBJ2-7|TRBD1|few|TRBV6-1
CASRAGTGGFYEQYF
TGTGCCAGCAGGGCCGGGACAGGGGGCTTTTACGAGCAGTACTTC
>TRBJ1-2|.|.|TRBV28
CASSLWDTPYGYTF
TGTGCCAGCAGTTTATGGGACACGCCCTATGGCTACACCTTC
>TRBJ1-1|TRBD1|.|TRBV27
CASSLYSDRVRAFF
TGTGCCAGCAGTTTATACTCGGACAGGGTTCGAGCTTTCTTT
>TRBJ2-3|.|.|TRBV12-5
CASGLGAGRAETRPSTDTQYF
TGTGCTAGTGGTTTGGGCGCGGGCAGGGCGGAAACGCGGCCTAGCACAGATACGCAGTATTTT
>TRBJ1-5|.|.|TRBV7-3
CASSSYDNQPQHF
TGTGCCAGCAGCTCCTACGATAATCAGCCCCAGCATTTT
>TRBJ1-3|.|.|TRBV5-4
CASSSPDSGNTIYF
TGTGCCAGCAGCAGCCCTGACTCTGGAAACACCATATATTTT